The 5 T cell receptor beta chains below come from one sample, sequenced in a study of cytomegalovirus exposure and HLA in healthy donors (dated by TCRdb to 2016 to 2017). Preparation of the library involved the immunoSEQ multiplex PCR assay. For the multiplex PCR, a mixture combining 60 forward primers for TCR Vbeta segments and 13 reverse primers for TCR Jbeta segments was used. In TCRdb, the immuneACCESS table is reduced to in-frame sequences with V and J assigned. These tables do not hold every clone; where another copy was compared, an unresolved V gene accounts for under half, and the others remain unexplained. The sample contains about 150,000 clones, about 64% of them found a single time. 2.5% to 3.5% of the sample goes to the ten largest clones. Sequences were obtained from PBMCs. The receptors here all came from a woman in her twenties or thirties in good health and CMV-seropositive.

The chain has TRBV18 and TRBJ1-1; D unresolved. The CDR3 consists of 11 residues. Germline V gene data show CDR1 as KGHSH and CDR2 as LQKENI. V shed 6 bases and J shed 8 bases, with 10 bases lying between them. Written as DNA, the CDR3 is TGTGCCAGCTCTGACGGGGAGGAAGCTTTCTTT. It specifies CASSDGEEAFF.

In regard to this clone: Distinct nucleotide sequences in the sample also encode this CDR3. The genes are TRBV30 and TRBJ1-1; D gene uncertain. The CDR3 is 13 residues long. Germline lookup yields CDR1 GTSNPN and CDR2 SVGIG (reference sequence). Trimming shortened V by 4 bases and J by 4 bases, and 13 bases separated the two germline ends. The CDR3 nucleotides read TGTGCCTGGATTCGTCACTCGGGCACTGAAGCTTTCTTT. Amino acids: CAWIRHSGTEAFF.

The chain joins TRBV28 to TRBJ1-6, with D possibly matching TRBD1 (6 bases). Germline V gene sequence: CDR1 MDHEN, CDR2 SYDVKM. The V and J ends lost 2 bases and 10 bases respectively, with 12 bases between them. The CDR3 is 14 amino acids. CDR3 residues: CASSLPLTGSPLHF. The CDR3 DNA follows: TGTGCCAGCAGTTTACCCCTTACAGGGTCACCCCTCCACTTT.

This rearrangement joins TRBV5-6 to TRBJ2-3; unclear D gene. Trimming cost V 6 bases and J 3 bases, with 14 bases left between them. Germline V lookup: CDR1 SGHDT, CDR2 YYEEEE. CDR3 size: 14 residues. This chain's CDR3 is CASTLNGVTDTQYF. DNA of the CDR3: TGTGCCAGCACCCTAAATGGTGTTACAGATACGCAGTATTTT.

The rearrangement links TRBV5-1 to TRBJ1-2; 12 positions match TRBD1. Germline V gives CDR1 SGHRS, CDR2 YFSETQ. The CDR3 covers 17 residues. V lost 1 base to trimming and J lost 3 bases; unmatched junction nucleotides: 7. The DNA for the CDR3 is TGCGCCAGCAGCTTGAGTCGGGGACAGGGGGCGGACTATGGCTACACCTTC. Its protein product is CASSLSRGQGADYGYTF. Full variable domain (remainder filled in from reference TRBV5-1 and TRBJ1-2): KAGVTQTPRYLIKTRGQQVTLSCSPISGHRSVSWYQQTPGQGLQFLFEYFSETQRNKGNFPGRFSGRQFSNSRSEMNVSTLELGDSALYLCASSLSRGQGADYGYTFGSGTRLTVV.